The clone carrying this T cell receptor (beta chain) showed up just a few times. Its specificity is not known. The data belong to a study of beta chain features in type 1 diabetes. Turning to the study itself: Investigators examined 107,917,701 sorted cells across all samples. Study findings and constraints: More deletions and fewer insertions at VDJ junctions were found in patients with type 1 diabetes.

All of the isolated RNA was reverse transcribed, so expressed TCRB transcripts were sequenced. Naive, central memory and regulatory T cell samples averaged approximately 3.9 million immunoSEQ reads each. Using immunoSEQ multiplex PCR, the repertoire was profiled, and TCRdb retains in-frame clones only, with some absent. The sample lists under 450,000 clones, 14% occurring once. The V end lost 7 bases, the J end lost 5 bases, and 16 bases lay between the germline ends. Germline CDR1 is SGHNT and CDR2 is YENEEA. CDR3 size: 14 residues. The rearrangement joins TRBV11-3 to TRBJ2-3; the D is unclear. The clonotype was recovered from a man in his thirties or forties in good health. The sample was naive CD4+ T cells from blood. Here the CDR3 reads CASTPLGRQDTQYF. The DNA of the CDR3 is TGTGCCAGCACCCCCCTCGGGCGACAAGATACGCAGTATTTT. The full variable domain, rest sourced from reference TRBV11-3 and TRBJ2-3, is EAGVVQSPRYKIIEKKQPVAFWCNPISGHNTLYWYLQNLGQGPELLIRYENEEAVDDSQLPKDRFSAERLKGVDSTLKIQPAELGDSAVYLCASTPLGRQDTQYFGPGTRLTVL.